Sequencing of this T cell receptor (beta chain) was carried out in a study of shared clonotypes between healthy human individuals. TCRdb's table, derived via immunoSEQ multiplex PCR, lists solely in-frame clones and lacks some. The sample shows about 2 million clones, approximately 95% of them seen only once. The CDR3 totals 15 residues. The V gene's germline CDR1 is SGHVS and CDR2 FQNEAQ. Trimming took 5 bases from V and 0 from J, leaving 13 bases between them. Positively selected for CCR7, the CD45RO-negative cells used as naive CD8 cells excluded terminally differentiated effector memory CD45RA+ cells.

This sequence joins TRBV7-8 and TRBJ1-1; the D gene is possibly TRBD1 (5 bases). This receptor was obtained from a young man in good health. The sequenced sample was naive CD8+ T cells sorted from blood. CDR3 region: CASSPTGGLNTEAFF. The CDR3, as DNA: TGTGCCAGCAGCCCAACCGGGGGATTGAACACTGAAGCTTTCTTT.